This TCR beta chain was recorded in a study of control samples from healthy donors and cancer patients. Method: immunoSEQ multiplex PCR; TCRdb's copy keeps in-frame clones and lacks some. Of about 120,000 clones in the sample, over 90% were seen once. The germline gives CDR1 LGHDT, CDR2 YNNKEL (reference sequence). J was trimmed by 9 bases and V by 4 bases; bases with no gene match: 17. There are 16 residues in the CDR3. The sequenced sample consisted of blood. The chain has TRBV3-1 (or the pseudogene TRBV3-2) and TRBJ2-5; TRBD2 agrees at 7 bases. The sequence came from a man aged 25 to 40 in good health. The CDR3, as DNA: TGTGCCAGCAGCCGAGACTCTGGCGGGGGAACCGGGGCCCAGTACTTC. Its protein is CASSRDSGGGTGAQYF.